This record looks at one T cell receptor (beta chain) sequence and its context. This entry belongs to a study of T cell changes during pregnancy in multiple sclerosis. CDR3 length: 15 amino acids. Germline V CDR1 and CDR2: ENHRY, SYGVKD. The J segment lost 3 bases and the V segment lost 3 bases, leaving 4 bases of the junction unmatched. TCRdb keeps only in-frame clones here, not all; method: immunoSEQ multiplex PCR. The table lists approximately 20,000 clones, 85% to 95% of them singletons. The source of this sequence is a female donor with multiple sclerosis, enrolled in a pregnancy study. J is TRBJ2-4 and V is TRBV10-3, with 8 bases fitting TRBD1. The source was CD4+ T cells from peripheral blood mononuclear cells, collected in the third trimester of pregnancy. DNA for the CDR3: TGTGCCATCAGTGACGTGGACAGGGTCAAAAACATTCAGTACTTC. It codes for CAISDVDRVKNIQYF.